The 16 T cell receptor beta chains below were found in one sample sequenced in a study of T cell changes during pregnancy in multiple sclerosis. The method was immunoSEQ multiplex PCR; TCRdb's version includes in-frame clones alone and lacks a portion of them. The repertoire includes approximately 96,000 clones, 90% to 95% of them detected once, and 2% to 3% sits in the top ten. This sample comprised peripheral blood, obtained after pregnancy. The receptors were gathered from a female donor in good health, enrolled as a control in a pregnancy study.

The V and J genes are TRBV5-5 and TRBJ2-1; 8 bases are a match to TRBD2. Germline loops: CDR1 SGHKS, CDR2 YYEKEE (reference sequence). There are 15 residues in the CDR3. J lost 9 bases, V lost 5 bases, and 13 bases had no gene match. The CDR3 reads CASRRAGVFRSEQFF. The CDR3 DNA sequence: TGTGCCAGCAGACGAGCGGGGGTTTTTAGGAGTGAGCAGTTCTTC.

V gene TRBV2 combines with J gene TRBJ1-4, with 10 bases fitting TRBD1. V gave up 6 bases and J gave up 7 bases; unmatched junction bases: 8. The CDR3 has 15 amino acids. Per germline, CDR1 SNHLY and CDR2 FYNNEI. The CDR3 protein is CASSLRQGAGEKLFF. CDR3 in DNA: TGTGCCAGCAGCCTCAGACAGGGGGCGGGTGAAAAACTGTTTTTT.

V gene TRBV29-1 combines with J gene TRBJ1-5; no firm D call. Germline V gene sequence: CDR1 SQVTM, CDR2 ANQGSEA. V was trimmed by 7 bases and J by 4 bases, leaving 11 bases between them. The CDR3 is 12 amino acids. The CDR3 loop is CSAGSSNQPQHF. CDR3 DNA sequence: TGCAGCGCCGGGTCCAGTAATCAGCCCCAGCATTTT.

This chain uses TRBV29-1 with TRBJ1-3; TRBD1 agrees at 10 bases. The CDR3 runs to 15 residues. V shed 7 bases, J shed 1 base, and the junction held 7 bases outside the gene matches. CDR1 is SQVTM, CDR2 ANQGSEA, per germline. The CDR3 DNA is TGCAGCGGCTGGACAGGGGGGGCGTCTGGAAACACCATATATTTT. As protein: CSGWTGGASGNTIYF.

The chain recombines TRBV11-2 with TRBJ2-1, with 11 bases fitting TRBD2. CDR1 SGHAT and CDR2 FQNNGV come from the germline V gene. There are 13 residues in the CDR3. J was trimmed by 8 bases and V by 5 bases; bases with no gene match: 2. Written as DNA, the CDR3 is TGTGCCAGCAGCAATAGCGGGAGGGATGAGCAGTTCTTC. Encoded protein: CASSNSGRDEQFF.

The J gene is TRBJ1-2, the V gene TRBV2; 8 nucleotides match TRBD1. Germline V lookup: CDR1 SNHLY, CDR2 FYNNEI. This CDR3 is built from 12 residues. After removal of 7 bases from V and 6 bases from J, the junction contained 4 bases not matched to a gene. The chain's CDR3 is CASIRTGNGYTF. The DNA for the CDR3 is TGTGCCAGCATCCGGACAGGGAATGGCTACACCTTC. The full variable domain, with the rest looked up from reference TRBV2 and TRBJ1-2, is EPEVTQTPSHQVTQMGQEVILRCVPISNHLYFYWYRQILGQKVEFLVSFYNNEISEKSEIFDDQFSVERPDGSNFTLKIRSTKLEDSAMYFCASIRTGNGYTFGSGTRLTVV.

The chain joins TRBV4-2 to TRBJ2-6; 8 positions match TRBD1. The CDR3 extends over 16 amino acids. Germline CDR1 and CDR2: LGHNA and YNFKEQ. Trimming cost V 3 bases and J 2 bases; bases outside gene matches: 3. Here the CDR3 reads CASSQVTGAGANVLTF. For the CDR3, the DNA is TGTGCCAGCAGCCAGGTGACAGGGGCTGGGGCCAACGTCCTGACTTTC.

The chain has TRBV7-9 and TRBJ2-1; 7 bases align to TRBD2. Germline assignment: CDR1 SEHNR and CDR2 FQNEAQ (reference sequence). V gave up 4 bases and J gave up 7 bases; unmatched junction bases: 16. CDR3 length: 17 residues. CDR3 loop: CASSYSTSLRGGNEQFF. As DNA, the CDR3 is TGTGCCAGCAGCTATTCGACTAGCTTGAGGGGTGGGAATGAGCAGTTCTTC. Using reference TRBV7-9 and TRBJ2-1 for the parts outside the CDR3, the full variable domain is DTGVSQNPRHKITKRGQNVTFRCDPISEHNRLYWYRQTLGQGPEFLTYFQNEAQLEKSRLLSDRFSAERPKGSFSTLEIQRTEQGDSAMYLCASSYSTSLRGGNEQFFGPGTRLTVL.

The rearrangement joins TRBV5-1 to TRBJ2-7, with 10 positions matching TRBD2. The trim removed 0 bases at V and 4 bases at J, leaving 4 bases unmatched. CDR1 is SGHRS and CDR2 is YFSETQ in the germline V gene. The CDR3 sequence is 15 residues long. The CDR3 is CASSLGASGSYEQYF. The CDR3 DNA reads TGCGCCAGCAGCTTGGGGGCTAGCGGGAGTTACGAGCAGTACTTC.

The rearrangement joins TRBV7-3 to TRBJ2-5; maybe TRBD2 (5 bases). The V end was cut by 5 bases, the J end by 5 bases, with 15 bases between. CDR3 length: 14 residues. Germline-derived CDR1 and CDR2 are SGHTA and FQGTGA. CDR3 bases: TGTGCCAGCAGCCCAACTGGCGGGTGGGAGACCCAGTACTTC. Residues: CASSPTGGWETQYF.

This sequence joins TRBV28 and TRBJ2-1; TRBD2 matches at 12 bases. Trimming removed 4 bases from V and 7 bases from J; junction bases left unmatched: 23. Germline V gene sequence: CDR1 MDHEN, CDR2 SYDVKM. The CDR3 is 21 residues long. The CDR3 region has the DNA TGTGCCAGCAGTTCCCGCCTCCGGACTAGCGGGATCCCCAGCTCTCGGAATGAGCAGTTCTTC. Its protein product is CASSSRLRTSGIPSSRNEQFF.

This chain uses TRBV18 with TRBJ1-1; 9 nucleotides match TRBD1. The CDR3 length is 14 residues. CDR1 and CDR2 from the germline V gene are KGHSH and LQKENI. The junction had 5 bases not matched to a gene; V was cut back by 2 bases and J by 7 bases. The CDR3: CASSPGTGTGEAFF. The DNA of the CDR3 is TGTGCCAGCTCACCAGGGACAGGGACGGGTGAAGCTTTCTTT. Full variable domain (outside the CDR3, taken from reference TRBV18 and TRBJ1-1): NAGVMQNPRHLVRRRGQEARLRCSPMKGHSHVYWYRQLPEEGLKFMVYLQKENIIDESGMPKERFSAEFPKEGPSILRIQQVVRGDSAAYFCASSPGTGTGEAFFGQGTRLTVV.

The rearrangement links TRBV19 to TRBJ1-1; D unclear. CDR1 is LNHDA, CDR2 SQIVND, per germline (reference sequence). The CDR3 contains 14 residues. The V end was cut by 6 bases, the J end by 1 base, with 12 bases between. The CDR3 DNA is TGTGCCAGTAGGCGCGCGCGGGAGAACACTGAAGCTTTCTTT. This codes for CASRRARENTEAFF.

A single count supports this clone. DNA for the CDR3: TGTGCCATCAGTGAAACACAGGGTTACGAGCAGTACTTC. Translating it yields CAISETQGYEQYF. The gene calls are TRBV10-3 and TRBJ2-7, with D perhaps matching TRBD1 (6 bases). V lost 3 bases to trimming and J lost 4 bases, with 10 bases between them. CDR1 and CDR2 (germline): ENHRY, SYGVKD. The CDR3 loop spans 13 amino acids.

This clone was counted a few times. The chain employs TRBV21-1 and TRBJ2-3; the table's D call, TRBD2, was not checked against the DNA. TRBV21-1 is assigned pseudogene status. The CDR3 length is 17 residues. The CDR3 region has the DNA TGTGCCAGCACCTTACACGGGGGGCGGGGGAAGAGAGATACGCAGTATTTT. Its protein is CASTLHGGRGKRDTQYF.

The chain carries TRBV6-1 and TRBJ2-1; maybe TRBD2 (5 bases). Trimming took off 6 bases at V and 2 bases at J, with 11 bases between the two ends. The CDR3 has 14 amino acids. Germline V gives CDR1 MNHNS, CDR2 SASEGT. The CDR3 DNA is TGTGCCAGCAGGCCAGTGGGAGCCTACAATGAGCAGTTCTTC. Translation: CASRPVGAYNEQFF.